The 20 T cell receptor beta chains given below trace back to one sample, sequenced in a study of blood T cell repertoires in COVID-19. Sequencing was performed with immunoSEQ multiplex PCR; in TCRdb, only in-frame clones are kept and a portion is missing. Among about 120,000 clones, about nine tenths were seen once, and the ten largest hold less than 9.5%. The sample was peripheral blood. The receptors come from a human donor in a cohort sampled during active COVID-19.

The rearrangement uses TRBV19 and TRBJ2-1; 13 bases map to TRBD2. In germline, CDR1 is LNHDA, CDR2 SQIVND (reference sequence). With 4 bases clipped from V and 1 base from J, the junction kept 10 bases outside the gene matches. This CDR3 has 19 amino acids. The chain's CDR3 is CASSTRTSGGLASYNEQFF. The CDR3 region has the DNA TGTGCCAGTAGTACCAGGACTAGCGGGGGTTTAGCTTCCTACAATGAGCAGTTCTTC.

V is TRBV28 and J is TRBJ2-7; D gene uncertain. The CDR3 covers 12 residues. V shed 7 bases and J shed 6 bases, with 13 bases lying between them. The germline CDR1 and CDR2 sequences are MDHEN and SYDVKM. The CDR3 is CASTPSAREQYF. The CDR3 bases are TGTGCCAGCACCCCCTCAGCGCGCGAGCAGTACTTC.

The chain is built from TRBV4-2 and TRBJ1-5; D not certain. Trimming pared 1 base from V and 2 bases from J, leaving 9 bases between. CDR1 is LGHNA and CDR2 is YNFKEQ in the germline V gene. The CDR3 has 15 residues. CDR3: CASSQVTVGNQPQHF. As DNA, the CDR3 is TGTGCCAGCAGCCAAGTAACAGTGGGCAATCAGCCCCAGCATTTT.

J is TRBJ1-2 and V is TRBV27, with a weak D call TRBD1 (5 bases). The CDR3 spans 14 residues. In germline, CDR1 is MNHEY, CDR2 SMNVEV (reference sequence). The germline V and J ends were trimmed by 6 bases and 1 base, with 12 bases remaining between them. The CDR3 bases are TGTGCCAGCAGCCTCAGGGAGGGTAACTATGGCTACACCTTC. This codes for CASSLREGNYGYTF.

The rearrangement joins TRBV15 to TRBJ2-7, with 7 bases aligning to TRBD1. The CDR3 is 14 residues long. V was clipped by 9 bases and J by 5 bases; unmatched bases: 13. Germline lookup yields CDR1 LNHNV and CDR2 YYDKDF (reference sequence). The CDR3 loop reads CATCGTGDTHEQYF. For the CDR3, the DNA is TGTGCCACATGCGGAACAGGGGATACCCACGAGCAGTACTTC.

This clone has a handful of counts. CDR3 residues: CASTLAGVGGSPLHF. Written as DNA, the CDR3 is TGTGCCAGCACCTTGGCCGGTGTCGGAGGTTCACCCCTCCACTTT. The rearrangement links TRBV7-9 to TRBJ1-6; D ambiguous. The CDR3 contains 15 residues. The V and J ends lost 7 bases and 9 bases respectively, with 19 bases between them. CDR1 is SEHNR, CDR2 FQNEAQ, per germline (reference sequence).

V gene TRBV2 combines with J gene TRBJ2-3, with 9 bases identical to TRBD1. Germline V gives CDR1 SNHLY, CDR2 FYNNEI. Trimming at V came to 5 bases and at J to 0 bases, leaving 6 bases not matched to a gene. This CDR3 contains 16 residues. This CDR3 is CASSSHRGQSTDTQYF. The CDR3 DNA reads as TGTGCCAGCAGTAGCCACAGGGGGCAAAGCACAGATACGCAGTATTTT.

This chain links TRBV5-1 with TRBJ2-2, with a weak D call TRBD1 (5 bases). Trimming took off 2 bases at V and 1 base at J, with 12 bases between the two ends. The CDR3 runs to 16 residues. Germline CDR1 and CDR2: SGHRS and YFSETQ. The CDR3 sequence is CASSFYTDRNTGELFF. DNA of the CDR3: TGCGCCAGCAGCTTCTATACCGACAGGAACACCGGGGAGCTGTTTTTT.

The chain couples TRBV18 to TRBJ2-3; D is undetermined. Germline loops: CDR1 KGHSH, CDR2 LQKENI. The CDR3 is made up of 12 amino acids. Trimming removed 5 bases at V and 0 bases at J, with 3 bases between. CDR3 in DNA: TGTGCCAGCTCAACAAGCACAGATACGCAGTATTTT. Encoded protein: CASSTSTDTQYF. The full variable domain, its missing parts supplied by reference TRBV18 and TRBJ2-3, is NAGVMQNPRHLVRRRGQEARLRCSPMKGHSHVYWYRQLPEEGLKFMVYLQKENIIDESGMPKERFSAEFPKEGPSILRIQQVVRGDSAAYFCASSTSTDTQYFGPGTRLTVL.

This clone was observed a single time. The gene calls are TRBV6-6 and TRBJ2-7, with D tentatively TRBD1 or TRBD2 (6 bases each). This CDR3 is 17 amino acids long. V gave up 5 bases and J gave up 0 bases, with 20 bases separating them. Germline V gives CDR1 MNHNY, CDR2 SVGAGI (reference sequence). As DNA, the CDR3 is TGTGCCAGCAGTCGGGGGCGCGAGTTTGTGAGCTCCTACGAGCAGTACTTC. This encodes CASSRGREFVSSYEQYF.

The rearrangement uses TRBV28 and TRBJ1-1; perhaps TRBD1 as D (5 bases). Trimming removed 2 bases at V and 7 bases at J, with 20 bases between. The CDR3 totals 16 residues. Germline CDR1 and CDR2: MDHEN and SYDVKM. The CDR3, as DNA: TGTGCCAGCAGTTTACTCTCACCAGGGCAGAGTCTTGAAGCTTTCTTT. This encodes CASSLLSPGQSLEAFF.

Here the CDR3 reads CASSYGGVNTEAFF. CDR3 nucleotide sequence: TGTGCCAGCAGTTACGGAGGGGTGAACACTGAAGCTTTCTTT. The chain couples TRBV6-5 to TRBJ1-1; D might be TRBD1 (5 bases). Germline V gives CDR1 MNHEY, CDR2 SVGAGI. Deletions cut 2 bases from V and 0 bases from J, with 7 bases between. The CDR3 consists of 14 residues.

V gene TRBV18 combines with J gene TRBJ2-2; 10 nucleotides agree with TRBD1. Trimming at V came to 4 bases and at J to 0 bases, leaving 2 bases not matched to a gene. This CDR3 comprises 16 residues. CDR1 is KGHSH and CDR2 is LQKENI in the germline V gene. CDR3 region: CASSRQGATNTGELFF. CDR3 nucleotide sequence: TGTGCCAGCTCACGACAGGGGGCCACGAACACCGGGGAGCTGTTTTTT.

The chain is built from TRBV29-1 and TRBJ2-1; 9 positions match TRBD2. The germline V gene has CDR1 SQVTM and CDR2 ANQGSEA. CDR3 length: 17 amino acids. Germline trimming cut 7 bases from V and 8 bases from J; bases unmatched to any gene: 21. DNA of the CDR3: TGCAGCGGCGAGACGTGGGGAGAGGGCGGGGGGGCTGATGAGCAGTTCTTC. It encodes CSGETWGEGGGADEQFF.

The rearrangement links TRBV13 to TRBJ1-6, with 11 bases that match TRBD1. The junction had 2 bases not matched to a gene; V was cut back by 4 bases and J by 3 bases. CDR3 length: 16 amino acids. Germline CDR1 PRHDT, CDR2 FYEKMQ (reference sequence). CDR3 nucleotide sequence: TGTGCCAGCAGCTGGACAGGGGGCGGCTATAATTCACCCCTCCACTTT. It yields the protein CASSWTGGGYNSPLHF.

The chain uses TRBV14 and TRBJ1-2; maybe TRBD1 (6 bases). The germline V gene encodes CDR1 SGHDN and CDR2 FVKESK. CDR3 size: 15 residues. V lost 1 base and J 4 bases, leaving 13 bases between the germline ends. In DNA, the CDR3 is TGTGCCAGCAGCCAAGTCCTTGGACAGTCCTATGGCTACACCTTC. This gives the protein CASSQVLGQSYGYTF.

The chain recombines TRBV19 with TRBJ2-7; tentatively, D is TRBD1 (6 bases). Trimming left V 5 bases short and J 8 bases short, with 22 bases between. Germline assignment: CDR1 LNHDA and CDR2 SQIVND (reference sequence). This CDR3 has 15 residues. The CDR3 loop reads CASSVSGGQTSKQYF. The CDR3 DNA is TGTGCCAGTAGTGTTTCTGGGGGACAAACCTCTAAGCAGTACTTC.

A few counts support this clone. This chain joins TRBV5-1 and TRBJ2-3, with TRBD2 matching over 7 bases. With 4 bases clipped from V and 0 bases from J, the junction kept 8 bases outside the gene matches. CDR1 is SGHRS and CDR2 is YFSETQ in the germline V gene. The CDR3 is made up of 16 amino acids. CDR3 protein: CASSPGTTSSTDTQYF. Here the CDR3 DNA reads TGCGCCAGCAGCCCGGGGACTACATCTAGCACAGATACGCAGTATTTT.

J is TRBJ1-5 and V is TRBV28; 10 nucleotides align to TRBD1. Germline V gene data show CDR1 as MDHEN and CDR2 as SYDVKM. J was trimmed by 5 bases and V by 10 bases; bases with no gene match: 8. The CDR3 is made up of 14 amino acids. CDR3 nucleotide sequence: TGTGCCATCGTCTCGGACAGGGGGGATCAGCCCCAGCATTTT. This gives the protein CAIVSDRGDQPQHF.

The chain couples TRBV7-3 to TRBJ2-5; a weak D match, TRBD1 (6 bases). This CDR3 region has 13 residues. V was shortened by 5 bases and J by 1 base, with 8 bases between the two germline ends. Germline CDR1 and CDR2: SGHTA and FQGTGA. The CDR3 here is CASSTGSQETQYF. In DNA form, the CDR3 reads TGTGCCAGCAGCACAGGGTCCCAAGAGACCCAGTACTTC.